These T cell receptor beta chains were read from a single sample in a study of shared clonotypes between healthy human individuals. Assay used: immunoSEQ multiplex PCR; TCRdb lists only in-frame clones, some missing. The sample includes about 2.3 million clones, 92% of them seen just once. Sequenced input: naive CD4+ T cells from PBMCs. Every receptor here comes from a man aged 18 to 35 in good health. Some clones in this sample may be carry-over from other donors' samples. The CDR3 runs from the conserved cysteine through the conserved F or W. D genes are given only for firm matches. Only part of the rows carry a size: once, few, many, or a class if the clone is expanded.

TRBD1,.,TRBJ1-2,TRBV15,TGTGCCACCAGCCGGGGGACAGGCGTAGCTAACTATGGCTACACCTTC,CATSRGTGVANYGYTF
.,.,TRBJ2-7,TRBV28,TGTGCCAGCAGCGACATACTCTACGAGCAGTACTTC,CASSDILYEQYF
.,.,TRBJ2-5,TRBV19,TGTGCCTCCAAATCAAACGGGGAGACCCAGTACTTC,CASKSNGETQYF
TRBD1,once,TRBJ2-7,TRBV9,TGTGCCAGCAGCGTAGACAGGGGGCAGGGAGAGCAGTACTTC,CASSVDRGQGEQYF
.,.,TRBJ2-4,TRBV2,TGTGCCAGCAGTGCAGGGTGGGCAAACATTCAGTACTTC,CASSAGWANIQYF
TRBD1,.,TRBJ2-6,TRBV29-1,TGCAGCGTTAGGGTGACAGGGGGCGCTGGGGCCAACGTCCTGACTTTC,CSVRVTGGAGANVLTF
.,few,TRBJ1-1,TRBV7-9,TGTGCCAGCAGTTCCCAAAACGGGGGGGCAACTTTCTTT,CASSSQNGGATFF
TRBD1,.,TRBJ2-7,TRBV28,TGTGCCAGCAGTTCGACAGGGGAGTCCTACGAGCAGTACTTC,CASSSTGESYEQYF
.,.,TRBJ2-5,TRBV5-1,TGCGCCAGCAGCGCCTACGGGGAGGAGACCCAGTACTTC,CASSAYGEETQYF
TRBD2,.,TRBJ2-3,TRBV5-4,TGTGCCAGCAGCCCCGGCGGTAGCGGGATGGGCACAGATACGCAGTATTTT,CASSPGGSGMGTDTQYF
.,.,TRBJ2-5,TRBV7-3,TGTGCCAGCAGCTTGCGTCCCCAAGAGACCCAGTACTTC,CASSLRPQETQYF
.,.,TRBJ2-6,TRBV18,TGTGCCAGCTCAGTTACAGGGCCTTCTGGGGCCAACGTCCTGACTTTC,CASSVTGPSGANVLTF
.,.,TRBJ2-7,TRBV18,TGTGCCAGCTCACCAATGGGGAGTGTCGAGCAGTACTTC,CASSPMGSVEQYF
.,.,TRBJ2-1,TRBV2,TGTGCCAGCAGTGGACCGGGGGAAACCTCCTACAATGAGCAGTTCTTC,CASSGPGETSYNEQFF
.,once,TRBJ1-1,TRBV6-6,TGTGCCAGCAGTTACCTACAGGGGAACACTGAAGCTTTCTTT,CASSYLQGNTEAFF
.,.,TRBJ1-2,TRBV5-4,TGTGCCAGCAGCTTGGCAACCTATGGCTACACCTTC,CASSLATYGYTF
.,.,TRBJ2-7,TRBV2,TGTGCCAGCAGACAGGAATACGAGCAGTACTTC,CASRQEYEQYF
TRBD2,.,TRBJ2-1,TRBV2,TGTGCCAGCAGGGTCGGACTAGTGGCATCCTACAATGAGCAGTTCTTC,CASRVGLVASYNEQFF
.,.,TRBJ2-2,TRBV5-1,TGCGCCAGCAGCCTGGACCCGGGTATCGGGGAGCTGTTTTTT,CASSLDPGIGELFF
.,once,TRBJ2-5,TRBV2,TGTGCCAGCAGTGAGGGCGGCAGAGAGACCCAGTACTTC,CASSEGGRETQYF
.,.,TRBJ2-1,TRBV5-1,TGCGCCAGCAAGCCTAGAACAAACTACAATGAGCAGTTCTTC,CASKPRTNYNEQFF
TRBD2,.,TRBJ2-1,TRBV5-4,TGTGCCAGCAGCTTGGGGACTAGCGGGAGGGTTGAGCAGTTCTTC,CASSLGTSGRVEQFF
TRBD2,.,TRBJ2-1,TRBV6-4,TGTGCCAGCAGAACCCTAGCGGGAGGTTTAAATGAGCAGTTCTTC,CASRTLAGGLNEQFF
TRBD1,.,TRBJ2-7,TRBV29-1,TGCAGCGTTGAGACCCCCACAGGGGGCTGGTACGAGCAGTACTTC,CSVETPTGGWYEQYF
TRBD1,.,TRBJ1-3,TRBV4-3,TGCGCCAGCAGCCCCGGGACAGTGCTGAATGGAAACACCATATATTTT,CASSPGTVLNGNTIYF
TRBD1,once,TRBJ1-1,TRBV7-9,TGTGCCAGCAGCGAAGGACAGGGGAGTTCTTTCCCTGAAGCTTTCTTT,CASSEGQGSSFPEAFF
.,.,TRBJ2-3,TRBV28,TGTGCCAGCACCCGCCGTGATACGCAGTATTTT,CASTRRDTQYF
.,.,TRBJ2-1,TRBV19,TGTGCCAGTAGTACCTATCGGGACTACAATGAGCAGTTCTTC,CASSTYRDYNEQFF
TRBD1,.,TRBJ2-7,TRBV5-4,TGTGCCAGCAGGAAAGGGACAGCTGGGGACGAGCAGTACTTC,CASRKGTAGDEQYF
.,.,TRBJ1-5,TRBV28,TGTGCCAGCAGTTTAACCCAGGGTGGTCAGCCCCAGCATTTT,CASSLTQGGQPQHF
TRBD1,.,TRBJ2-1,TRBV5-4,TGTGCCTCCAGCTTGCGTGGGGGACAGAGCTCCTACAATGAGCAGTTCTTC,CASSLRGGQSSYNEQFF
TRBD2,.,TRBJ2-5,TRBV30,TGTGCCTGGAGTCGAGGGACTAGCGGGAGAGAGACCCAGTACTTC,CAWSRGTSGRETQYF
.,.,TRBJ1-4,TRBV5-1,TGCGCCAGCAGCCCGGACGGCAGAAATGAAAAACTGTTTTTT,CASSPDGRNEKLFF
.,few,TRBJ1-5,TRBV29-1,TGCAGCGTCGGGGGTAGCAATCAGCCCCAGCATTTT,CSVGGSNQPQHF
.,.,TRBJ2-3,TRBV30,TGTGCCGAAGGGGGAGCTAGCACAGATACGCAGTATTTT,CAEGGASTDTQYF
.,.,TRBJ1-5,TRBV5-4,TGTGCCAGCAGCTACGGGATTAGCGGCAATCAGCCCCAGCATTTT,CASSYGISGNQPQHF
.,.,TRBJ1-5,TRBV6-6,TGTGCCAGCAGTTACTCAAACAGAGAAGAGCCCCAGCATTTT,CASSYSNREEPQHF
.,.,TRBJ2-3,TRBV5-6,TGTGCCAGCAGCTCGGCCCTCACAGATACGCAGTATTTT,CASSSALTDTQYF
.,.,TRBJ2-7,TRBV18,TGTGCCAGCTCACCACCTTTGGGGCGCGAGCAGTACTTC,CASSPPLGREQYF
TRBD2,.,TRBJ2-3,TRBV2,TGTGCCAGCAGTGAGGGGGTGAGCGGGAGGGGAGATACGCAGTATTTT,CASSEGVSGRGDTQYF
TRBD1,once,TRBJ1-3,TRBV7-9,TGTGCCAGCAGCCCCAGGGGGGCAGGAAACACCATATATTTT,CASSPRGAGNTIYF
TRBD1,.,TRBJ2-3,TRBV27,TGTGCCAGCAATCAATACGGGACAGGGGCCAAAGATACGCAGTATTTT,CASNQYGTGAKDTQYF
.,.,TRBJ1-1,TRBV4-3,TGCGCCAGCAGCCAAGTGGCCAGGGTGGGGGTGAGGGCCACTGAAGCTTTCTTT,CASSQVARVGVRATEAFF
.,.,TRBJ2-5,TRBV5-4,TGTGCCAGCAGCTTGGTTTCAGGGAGAATGGAGACCCAGTACTTC,CASSLVSGRMETQYF
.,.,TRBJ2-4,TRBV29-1,TGCAGCGTTGTGGCTACCGGAATCAATCTAGCCAAAAACATTCAGTACTTC,CSVVATGINLAKNIQYF
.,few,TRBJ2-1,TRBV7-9,TGTGCCAGCAGCTTAGAGGAGACCTCTGGGAATGAGCAGTTCTTC,CASSLEETSGNEQFF
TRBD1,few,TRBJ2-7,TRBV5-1,TGCGCCAGCAGCTCGGGACAGTCCTACGAGCAGTACTTC,CASSSGQSYEQYF
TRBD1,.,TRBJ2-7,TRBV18,TGTGCCAGCTCACTCCCGGGACAGGGCTCCTACGAGCAGTACTTC,CASSLPGQGSYEQYF
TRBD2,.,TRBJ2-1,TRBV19,TGTGCCAGTAGTACTTTTCCTTCTAGCGGGGACAAAAGGCAGTTCTTC,CASSTFPSSGDKRQFF
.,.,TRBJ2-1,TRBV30,TGTGCCTGGAGTGTATTTCGCGGGACAAATGAGCAGTTCTTC,CAWSVFRGTNEQFF
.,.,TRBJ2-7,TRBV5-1,TGCGCCAGCAGCGCTGGTCTAGCCACCTACGAGCAGTACTTC,CASSAGLATYEQYF
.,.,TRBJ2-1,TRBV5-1,TGCGCCAGCAGCCCTCAGGGCTCCTACAATGAGCAGTTCTTC,CASSPQGSYNEQFF
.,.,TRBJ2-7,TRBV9,TGTGCCAGCAGCGCTGGGGACGGGAGATCCTACGAGCAGTACTTC,CASSAGDGRSYEQYF